This TCR beta chain emerged from a study of blood T cell repertoires in COVID-19. Study overall: Italy, Spain and the United States were the sources of the convalescent and acute COVID-19 samples. In each case, the material was cDNA or gDNA derived from T cells, B-cell-depleted T cells, or PBMCs.

Methods used by the authors: Reference gene primer amplification in the assay estimated nucleated cell counts. Sequencing was performed with immunoSEQ multiplex PCR; in TCRdb, only in-frame clones are kept and a portion is missing. V and J calls plus clone size are reproduced from that table; the DNA served to infer D and trimming. Of more than 300,000 clones listed, approximately 88% are singletons. Germline CDR1 is MDHEN and CDR2 is SYDVKM. V lost 3 bases and J lost 5, with 16 bases in between. The length of the CDR3 is 15 residues. Patients in Seattle were enrolled during active infection, then followed longitudinally.

The V gene is TRBV28, the J gene TRBJ2-5, with a weak D call TRBD1 (6 bases). Sample: peripheral blood. This clonotype originated in a young woman with COVID-19, enrolled during active disease. This CDR3 is CASSFGGIAVETQYF. The DNA of the CDR3 is TGTGCCAGCAGTTTTGGGGGCATCGCTGTGGAGACCCAGTACTTC.